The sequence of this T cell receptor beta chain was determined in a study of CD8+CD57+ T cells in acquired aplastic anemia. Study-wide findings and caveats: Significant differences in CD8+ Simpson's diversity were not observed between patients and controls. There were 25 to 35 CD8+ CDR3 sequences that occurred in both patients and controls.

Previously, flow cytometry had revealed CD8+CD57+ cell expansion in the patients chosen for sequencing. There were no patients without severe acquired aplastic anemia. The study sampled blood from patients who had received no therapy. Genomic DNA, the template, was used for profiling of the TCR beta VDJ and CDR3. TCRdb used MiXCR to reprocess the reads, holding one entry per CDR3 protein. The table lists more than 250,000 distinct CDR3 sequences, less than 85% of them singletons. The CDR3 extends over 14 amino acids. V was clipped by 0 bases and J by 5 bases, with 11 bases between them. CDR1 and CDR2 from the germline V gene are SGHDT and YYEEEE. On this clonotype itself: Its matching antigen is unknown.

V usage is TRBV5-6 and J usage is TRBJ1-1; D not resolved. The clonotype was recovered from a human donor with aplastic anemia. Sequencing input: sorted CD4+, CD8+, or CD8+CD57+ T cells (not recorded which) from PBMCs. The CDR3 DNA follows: TGTGCCAGCAGCTTGGCGGCGGGAGGGACTGAAGCTTTCTTT. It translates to CASSLAAGGTEAFF.